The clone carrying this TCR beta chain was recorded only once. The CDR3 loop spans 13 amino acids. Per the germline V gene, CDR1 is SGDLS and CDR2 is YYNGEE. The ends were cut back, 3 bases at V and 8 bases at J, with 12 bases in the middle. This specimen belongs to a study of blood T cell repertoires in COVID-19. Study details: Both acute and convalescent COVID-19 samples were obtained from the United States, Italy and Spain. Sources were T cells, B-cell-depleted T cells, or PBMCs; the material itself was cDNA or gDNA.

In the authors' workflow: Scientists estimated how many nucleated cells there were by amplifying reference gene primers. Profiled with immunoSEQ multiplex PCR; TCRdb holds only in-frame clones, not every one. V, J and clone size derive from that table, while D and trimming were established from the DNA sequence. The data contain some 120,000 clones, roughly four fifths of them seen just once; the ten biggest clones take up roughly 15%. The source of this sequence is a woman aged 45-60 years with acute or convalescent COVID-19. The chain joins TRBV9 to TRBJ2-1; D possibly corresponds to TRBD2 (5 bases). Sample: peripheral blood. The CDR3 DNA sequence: TGTGCCAGCAGCGGCCGCAATAGCGATGAGCAGTTCTTC. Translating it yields CASSGRNSDEQFF.